The clone carrying this T cell receptor beta chain was seen ten or more times. The target antigen is unknown. From the germline J gene comes the end of the CDR3, since the read stops 3 residues before it. Produced via immunoSEQ multiplex PCR; TCRdb's table is partial and in-frame only. The specimen gives tens of thousands of clones without singletons; the ten biggest hold 2.5% to 3%. CDR3 size: 13 residues. The V and J ends lost 5 bases and 8 bases respectively, with 14 bases between them. Germline lookup yields CDR1 SGHTA and CDR2 FQGNSA. These data are taken from a study of T cell clonality in common variable immunodeficiency. Study findings and constraints: CVID subjects shared fewer TCRbeta clones than healthy controls did. Patient heterogeneity in the CVID cohort limited correlations between repertoire features and clinical complications. Reportedly, TCR beta sequences from common variable immunodeficiency showed fewer deletions and N-nucleotide insertions.

The TCR originated in a person aged 18 to 70 in good health. Sequences were obtained from peripheral blood mononuclear cells. This chain joins TRBV7-2 and TRBJ2-3; D might be TRBD1 (5 bases). CDR3 bases read: TGTGCCAGCAGCATGGCTGGGGCACTTACG. Protein product: CASSMAGALT. The whole CDR3 protein reads CASSMAGALTQYF.